The present T cell receptor (beta chain) was sequenced within a study of blood T cell repertoires in COVID-19. Turning to the study itself: Italy, Spain and the United States were the sources of the convalescent and acute COVID-19 samples. Sample material is recorded as cDNA or gDNA derived from T cells, B-cell-depleted T cells, or PBMCs.

The CDR3 spans 13 residues. Looked up from germline, CDR1 is WSHSY and CDR2 is SAAADI. Between the trimmed V and J ends, which lost 8 bases and 0 bases, there was a span of 8 bases. Enrolled during active infection, Seattle patients were then followed longitudinally. Study processing details: Estimation of nucleated cell counts was performed using reference gene primer amplification. The method was immunoSEQ multiplex PCR; TCRdb's version includes in-frame clones alone and lacks a portion of them. The V and J calls and clone size were taken over from that table, and D and trimming were inferred from the DNA. Of fewer than 250,000 clones listed, roughly nine tenths are singletons.

This TCR derives from a man in his 60s with COVID-19, enrolled during active disease. This sequence joins TRBV10-2 and TRBJ1-5; D uncertain. Source material: peripheral blood. CDR3: CASSPNSNQPQHF. The CDR3 coding sequence is TGCGCCAGCTCCCCCAATAGCAATCAGCCCCAGCATTTT.